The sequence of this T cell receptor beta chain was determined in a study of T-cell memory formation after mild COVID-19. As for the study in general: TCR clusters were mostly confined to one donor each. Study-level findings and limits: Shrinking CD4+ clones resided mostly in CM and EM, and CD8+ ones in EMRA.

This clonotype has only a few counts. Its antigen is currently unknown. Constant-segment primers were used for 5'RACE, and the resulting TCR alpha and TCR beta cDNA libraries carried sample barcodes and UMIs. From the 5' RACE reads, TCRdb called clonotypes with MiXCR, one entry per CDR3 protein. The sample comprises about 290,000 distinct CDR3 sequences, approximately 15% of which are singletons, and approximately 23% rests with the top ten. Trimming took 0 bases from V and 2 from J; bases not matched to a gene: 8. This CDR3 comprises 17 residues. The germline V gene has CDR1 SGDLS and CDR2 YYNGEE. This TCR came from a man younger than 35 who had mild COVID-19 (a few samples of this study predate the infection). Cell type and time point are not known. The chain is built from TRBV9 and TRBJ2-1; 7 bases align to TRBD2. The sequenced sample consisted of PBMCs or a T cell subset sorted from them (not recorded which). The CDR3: CASSVGSSAGTYNEQFF. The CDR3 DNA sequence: TGTGCCAGCAGCGTAGGATCGTCAGCGGGGACCTACAATGAGCAGTTCTTC.